This passage covers 30 T cell receptor beta chains from one sample sequenced in a study of T-cell reconstitution after alpha-beta-depleted transplantation in children. Construction of the TCRbeta library involved unique molecular identifiers. TCRdb independently ran MiXCR on the PCR reads; one entry per CDR3 protein. In the table there are just over 950,000 distinct CDR3 sequences, about 30% of which are singletons. The specimen was PBMCs, mostly from graft donor cells, collected 360 days after TCRalphabeta/CD19-depleted stem cell transplant. All receptors come from a boy less than two years old who had a stem cell transplant for SCID, so the T cells may come from the graft donor.

The V gene is TRBV20-1, the J gene TRBJ2-1, with D possibly matching TRBD1 (5 bases). Trimming shortened V by 8 bases and J by 9 bases, and 17 bases separated the two germline ends. Per the germline V gene, CDR1 is DFQATT and CDR2 is SNEGSKA (reference sequence). The CDR3 loop spans 12 amino acids. The DNA of the CDR3 is TGCAGTCCATTCCAGGGTCCAGGTGAGCAGTTCTTC. Its translation: CSPFQGPGEQFF.

This clonotype has more than one count but fewer than ten. The chain carries TRBV4-1 and TRBJ2-3; D may be TRBD2 (7 bases). This CDR3 spans 17 amino acids. Between the trimmed V and J ends, which lost 2 bases and 0 bases, there was a span of 15 bases. The germline V gene encodes CDR1 MGHRA and CDR2 YSYEKL. The CDR3 DNA reads as TGCGCCAGCAGCCAACCTTCTCGGGGGGCAAGCACAGATACGCAGTATTTT. Its protein product is CASSQPSRGASTDTQYF.

The chain recombines TRBV10-3 with TRBJ1-1; 12 nucleotides match TRBD1. Germline-derived CDR1 and CDR2 are ENHRY and SYGVKD. The CDR3 contains 15 residues. Trimming removed 4 bases from V and 7 bases from J; junction bases left unmatched: 7. CDR3 loop: CAISGGQGAQVEAFF. The DNA for the CDR3 is TGTGCCATCAGTGGGGGACAGGGGGCTCAAGTTGAAGCTTTCTTT.

This rearrangement joins TRBV7-9 to TRBJ2-3, with 8 bases that match TRBD1. V trimming: 3 bases; J trimming: 2 bases; junction bases outside the gene matches: 4. Germline V gene lookup returns CDR1 SEHNR and CDR2 FQNEAQ (reference sequence). This CDR3 is built from 15 residues. The CDR3: CASSFGQGDTDTQYF. In nucleotides, the CDR3 is TGTGCCAGCAGCTTCGGACAGGGCGACACAGATACGCAGTATTTT.

V gene TRBV7-9 combines with J gene TRBJ1-2; D unresolved. The CDR3 spans 12 residues. V lost 4 bases and J 8 bases, leaving 11 bases between the germline ends. CDR1 is SEHNR, CDR2 FQNEAQ, per germline (reference sequence). The CDR3 nucleotides read TGTGCCAGCAGCTCTGACCTGGGGGGCTACACCTTC. This sequence encodes CASSSDLGGYTF.

This chain links TRBV21-1 with TRBJ1-2. TRBV21-1 is given as a pseudogene. CDR3 length equals 14 residues. The CDR3 bases are TGTGCCAGCAGCGTTCGAGTGTGGGTAGAAGGCTACACCTTC. Its protein is CASSVRVWVEGYTF.

This chain connects TRBV7-3 to TRBJ1-1, with D unclear. V was trimmed by 2 bases and J by 1 base, leaving 8 bases between them. Germline CDR1 SGHTA, CDR2 FQGTGA. This CDR3 comprises 14 residues. The CDR3 bases are TGTGCCAGCAGCTTACGGCACGGGAACACTGAAGCTTTCTTT. Protein: CASSLRHGNTEAFF.

The genes are TRBV29-1 and TRBJ2-1; D gene unclear. V gave up 7 bases and J gave up 1 base, with 11 bases separating them. Germline V gene data show CDR1 as SQVTM and CDR2 as ANQGSEA. This CDR3 comprises 13 residues. The DNA for the CDR3 is TGCAGCGGAGCCCCCAGTTCCTACAATGAGCAGTTCTTC. Its protein product is CSGAPSSYNEQFF.

This clonotype was detected a few times. The gene calls are TRBV3-1 and TRBJ2-3; 7 bases align to TRBD1. The CDR3 length is 16 residues. Per the germline V gene, CDR1 is LGHDT and CDR2 is YNNKEL (reference sequence). With V trimmed by 0 bases and J by 1 base, 4 bases remained unmatched. CDR3 nucleotide sequence: TGTGCCAGCAGCCAAGAGAGGGGGCTCGGCACAGATACGCAGTATTTT. Translation: CASSQERGLGTDTQYF.

The chain couples TRBV3-1 to TRBJ2-7, with D hard to call. CDR1 is LGHDT, CDR2 YNNKEL, per germline (reference sequence). Trimming removed 3 bases from V and 0 bases from J, with 6 bases in between. The CDR3 runs to 13 residues. This CDR3 is CASSQWISYEQYF. The CDR3 coding sequence is TGTGCCAGCAGCCAGTGGATCTCCTACGAGCAGTACTTC.

This clonotype was detected a few times. The chain links TRBV4-1 to TRBJ2-5; tentative D call: TRBD2 (6 bases). The CDR3 consists of 16 residues. Trimming took 3 bases from V and 5 from J, leaving 19 bases between them. The germline V gene has CDR1 MGHRA and CDR2 YSYEKL. CDR3 sequence: CASSQYKTRSSETQYF. In nucleotides, the CDR3 is TGCGCCAGCAGCCAGTATAAGACTAGGAGTTCGGAGACCCAGTACTTC.

The J gene is TRBJ2-5, the V gene TRBV5-1, with TRBD2 matching 12 bases. The CDR3 loop spans 16 amino acids. From germline, CDR1 is SGHRS and CDR2 YFSETQ. Trimming cost V 4 bases and J 4 bases; bases outside gene matches: 8. CDR3 coding DNA: TGCGCCAGCAGCCCCCTGACTAGCGGGGGAAGAGAGACCCAGTACTTC. This sequence encodes CASSPLTSGGRETQYF.

The rearrangement joins TRBV20-1 to TRBJ2-3, with 9 bases aligning to TRBD2. V shed 6 bases, J shed 2 bases, and the junction held 3 bases outside the gene matches. The CDR3 covers 13 residues. From germline, CDR1 is DFQATT and CDR2 SNEGSKA (reference sequence). The CDR3 is CSALAGATDTQYF. CDR3 sequence (DNA): TGCAGTGCCTTAGCGGGGGCCACAGATACGCAGTATTTT.

This sequence joins TRBV20-1 and TRBJ2-7; D might be TRBD1 (5 bases). CDR3 size: 16 residues. Germline CDR1 reads DFQATT; CDR2 reads SNEGSKA (reference sequence). The V gene lost 0 bases and the J gene lost 5 bases, with 20 bases spanning the gap. In nucleotides, the CDR3 is TGCAGTGCTAGAGATGACTGGGCAGGGTCTTGGAACGAGCAGTACTTC. As protein: CSARDDWAGSWNEQYF.

This clonotype appeared a few times. The genes are TRBV4-1 and TRBJ2-2; maybe TRBD1 (6 bases). Per the germline V gene, CDR1 is MGHRA and CDR2 is YSYEKL. With 1 base removed from V and 5 bases from J, the gap between germline ends came to 11 bases. CDR3 size: 15 residues. In DNA, the CDR3 is TGCGCCAGCAGCCAAGGGACAGTAGTAACCGGGGAGCTGTTTTTT. Protein product: CASSQGTVVTGELFF.

The chain joins TRBV7-9 to TRBJ2-5; 10 bases are a match to TRBD2. CDR3 length: 15 residues. Germline CDR1 SEHNR, CDR2 FQNEAQ (reference sequence). V lost 3 bases, J lost 4 bases, and 5 bases stayed unmatched. CDR3 in amino acids: CASSFSGGSVETQYF. CDR3 coding DNA: TGTGCCAGCAGCTTTAGCGGGGGGTCGGTAGAGACCCAGTACTTC.

Of note for this clonotype: One end of the junction does not line up with germline, which may come from a read error. This sequence joins TRBV12-3 or TRBV12-4 and TRBJ1-5, with 8 bases aligning to TRBD1. The CDR3 has 12 residues. CDR3 coding DNA: TGTGCCAGCAGTCGTACAGGGGGGCATGGGAATTTT. This gives the protein CASSRTGGHGNF.

This clonotype was observed a few times. The chain has TRBV5-6 and TRBJ2-7; D might be TRBD1 (7 bases). Trimming shortened V by 6 bases and J by 2 bases, and 12 bases separated the two germline ends. Germline CDR1 and CDR2: SGHDT and YYEEEE. This CDR3 is built from 13 residues. This CDR3 reads CASTSRGAYEQYF. CDR3 nucleotide sequence: TGTGCCAGCACCTCCAGGGGGGCCTACGAGCAGTACTTC.

The rearrangement uses TRBV12-3 or TRBV12-4 and TRBJ2-5, with 7 positions matching TRBD2. The CDR3 totals 15 residues. V dropped 1 base and J dropped 2; count of bases not matched to a gene: 4. This CDR3 is CASSLGRGYQETQYF. CDR3 DNA sequence: TGTGCCAGCAGTTTAGGGCGGGGGTATCAAGAGACCCAGTACTTC.

The table lists this clonotype with many counts. The chain links TRBV6-5 to TRBJ2-7; D is unclear. The V end was cut by 2 bases, the J end by 7 bases, with 15 bases between. CDR3 length: 14 residues. The V gene's germline CDR1 is MNHEY and CDR2 SVGAGI. The CDR3 sequence: CASSYGKIDGEQYF. DNA for the CDR3: TGTGCCAGCAGTTACGGAAAGATCGACGGGGAGCAGTACTTC.

The rearrangement links TRBV20-1 to TRBJ2-1; TRBD2 agrees at 9 bases. The CDR3 runs 14 residues. With V trimmed by 4 bases and J by 6 bases, 7 bases remained unmatched. Germline V gene sequence: CDR1 DFQATT, CDR2 SNEGSKA (reference sequence). CDR3 amino acids: CSATSGGPTNEQFF. The CDR3 DNA reads as TGCAGTGCTACCAGCGGGGGGCCTACCAATGAGCAGTTCTTC.

The table lists this clonotype with a few counts. The chain carries TRBV4-1 and TRBJ2-1; 7 bases are shared with TRBD2. The trim removed 4 bases at V and 9 bases at J, leaving 9 bases unmatched. There are 14 residues in the CDR3. Germline loops: CDR1 MGHRA, CDR2 YSYEKL. The CDR3 DNA reads as TGCGCCAGCAGCCTACTGACCAGGGAGGGTGAGCAGTTCTTC. Amino acid sequence: CASSLLTREGEQFF.

The sample holds a few counts of this clonotype. The J gene is TRBJ1-4, the V gene TRBV7-8; no clear D. V was pared by 2 bases and J by 6 bases, with 13 bases between. Germline V lookup: CDR1 SGHVS, CDR2 FQNEAQ. The CDR3 is 15 residues long. The DNA for the CDR3 is TGTGCCAGCAGCTTACGTCTATTTCGGGATGAAAAACTGTTTTTT. Translating gives CASSLRLFRDEKLFF.

This clonotype appeared a few times. The chain carries TRBV9 and TRBJ2-1, with TRBD1 matching over 9 bases. Germline CDR1 SGDLS, CDR2 YYNGEE. V was clipped by 2 bases and J by 1 base; unmatched bases: 4. This CDR3 is 16 amino acids long. The CDR3 sequence: CASSVSGTGSYNEQFF. The CDR3 coding sequence is TGTGCCAGCAGCGTTTCCGGGACAGGGTCCTACAATGAGCAGTTCTTC.

The chain couples TRBV20-1 to TRBJ2-3; possibly TRBD2 for D (5 bases). CDR1 is DFQATT, CDR2 SNEGSKA, per germline (reference sequence). The V end lost 1 base, the J end lost 1 base, and 12 bases lay between the germline ends. This CDR3 has 15 residues. CDR3 coding DNA: TGCAGTGCTAGAGCCCGAGGGATCCGCACAGATACGCAGTATTTT. It codes for CSARARGIRTDTQYF.

The chain uses TRBV4-3 and TRBJ2-5; TRBD1 is a possible D gene (5 bases). V lost 0 bases to trimming and J lost 1 base, with 12 bases between them. CDR1 LGHNA and CDR2 YSLEER come from the germline V gene. This CDR3 region has 16 residues. CDR3 nucleotides: TGCGCCAGCAGCCAAGATGGGGCACCGGCCCAAGAGACCCAGTACTTC. Translating gives CASSQDGAPAQETQYF.

Details on this clonotype: This is likely a read error, given that the CDR3 carries no conserved phenylalanine or tryptophan at its end. The chain joins TRBV4-3 to TRBJ1-1; 8 bases line up with TRBD1. CDR3 length: 15 amino acids. V lost 3 bases and J lost 5; bases outside the gene matches: 8. CDR1 is LGHNA and CDR2 is YSLEER in the germline V gene. The DNA of the CDR3 is TGCGCCAGCAGCCACCGACAGGGGCGCGGGACTGAAGCTTTCTCT. Amino acids: CASSHRQGRGTEAFS.

This clonotype appeared many times. The chain recombines TRBV5-1 with TRBJ2-1, with D perhaps matching TRBD1 (6 bases). Germline V gene data show CDR1 as SGHRS and CDR2 as YFSETQ. V was clipped by 0 bases and J by 7 bases, with 11 bases between them. CDR3 size: 14 residues. The CDR3 bases are TGCGCCAGCAGCTTGGGGCTTCAGGGGAATGAGCAGTTCTTC. Its protein product is CASSLGLQGNEQFF.

V usage is TRBV5-6 and J usage is TRBJ2-6; TRBD2 might be the D (6 bases). Trimming removed 4 bases at V and 1 base at J, with 15 bases between. The CDR3 covers 17 residues. Germline V gives CDR1 SGHDT, CDR2 YYEEEE. The CDR3 DNA reads TGTGCCAGCAGCGTTGGAGGGGCACCTTCTGGGGCCAACGTCCTGACTTTC. Amino acids: CASSVGGAPSGANVLTF.

V and J are TRBV4-1 and TRBJ2-7; 13 positions agree with TRBD2. V shed 3 bases, J shed 4 bases, and the junction held 6 bases outside the gene matches. CDR1 and CDR2 from the germline V gene are MGHRA and YSYEKL. The CDR3 length is 16 residues. Written as DNA, the CDR3 is TGCGCCAGCAGCCAGCTACTAGCGGGGGGGCCATACGAGCAGTACTTC. Its translation is CASSQLLAGGPYEQYF.